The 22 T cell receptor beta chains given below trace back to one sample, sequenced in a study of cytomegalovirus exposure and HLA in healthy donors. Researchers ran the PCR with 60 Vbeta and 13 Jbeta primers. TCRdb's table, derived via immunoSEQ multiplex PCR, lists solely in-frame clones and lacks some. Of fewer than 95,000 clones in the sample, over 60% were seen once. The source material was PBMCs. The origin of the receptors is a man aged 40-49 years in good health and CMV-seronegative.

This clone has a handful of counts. CDR3 in DNA: TGTGCCAGCAGTTACAGGAGGGTTCCGCCGGGTTCACCCCTCCACTTT. Translation: CASSYRRVPPGSPLHF. The chain carries TRBV6-5 and TRBJ1-6; D not resolved. This CDR3 contains 16 residues. V was cut by 2 bases and J by 9 bases, with 17 bases left in between. Germline CDR1 and CDR2: MNHEY and SVGAGI.

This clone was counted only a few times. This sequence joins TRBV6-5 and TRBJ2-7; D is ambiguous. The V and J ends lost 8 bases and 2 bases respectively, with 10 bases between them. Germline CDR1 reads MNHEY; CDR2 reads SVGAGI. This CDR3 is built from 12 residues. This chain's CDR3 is CASSQNTYEQYF. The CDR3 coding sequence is TGTGCCAGCTCCCAGAACACCTACGAGCAGTACTTC.

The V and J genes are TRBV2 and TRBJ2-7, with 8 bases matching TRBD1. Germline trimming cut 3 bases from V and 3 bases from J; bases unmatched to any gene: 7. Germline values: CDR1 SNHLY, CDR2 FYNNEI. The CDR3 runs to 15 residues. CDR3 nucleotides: TGTGCCAGCAGTGACCTAGACAGGGGTCTCTACGAGCAGTACTTC. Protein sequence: CASSDLDRGLYEQYF.

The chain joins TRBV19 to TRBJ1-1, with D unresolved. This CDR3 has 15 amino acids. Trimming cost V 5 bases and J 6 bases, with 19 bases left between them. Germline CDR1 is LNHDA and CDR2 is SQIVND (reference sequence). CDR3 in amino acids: CASSSRVHVRAEAFF. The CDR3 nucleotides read TGTGCCAGTAGTTCGAGGGTCCACGTTAGGGCTGAAGCTTTCTTT.

The DNA of the CDR3 is TGCGCCAGCAGCTCCGGACAGCCGAACACTGAAGCTTTCTTT. It is translated as CASSSGQPNTEAFF. This chain connects TRBV5-1 to TRBJ1-1; possibly TRBD1 for D (6 bases). V was trimmed by 3 bases and J by 1 base, leaving 10 bases between them. Germline CDR1 reads SGHRS; CDR2 reads YFSETQ. The CDR3 runs 14 residues.

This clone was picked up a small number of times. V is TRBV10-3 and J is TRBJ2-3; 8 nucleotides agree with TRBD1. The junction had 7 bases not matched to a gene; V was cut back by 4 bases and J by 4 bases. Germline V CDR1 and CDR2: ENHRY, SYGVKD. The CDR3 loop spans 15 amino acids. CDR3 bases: TGTGCCATCAGTGTCGACGGACAGGGCTCAGATACGCAGTATTTT. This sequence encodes CAISVDGQGSDTQYF.

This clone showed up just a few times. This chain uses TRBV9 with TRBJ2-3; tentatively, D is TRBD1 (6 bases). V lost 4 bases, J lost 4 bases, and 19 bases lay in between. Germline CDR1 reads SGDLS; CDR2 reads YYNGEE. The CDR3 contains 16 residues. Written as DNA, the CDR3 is TGTGCCAGCAGCCCCCGAATGGGGGCCAAGTCAGATACGCAGTATTTT. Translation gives CASSPRMGAKSDTQYF.

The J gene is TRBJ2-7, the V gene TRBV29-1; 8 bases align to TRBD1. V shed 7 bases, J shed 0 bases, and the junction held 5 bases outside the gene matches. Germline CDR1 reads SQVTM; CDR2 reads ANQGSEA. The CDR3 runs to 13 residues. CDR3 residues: CSAWTGLSYEQYF. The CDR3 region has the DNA TGCAGCGCCTGGACAGGGCTCTCCTACGAGCAGTACTTC.

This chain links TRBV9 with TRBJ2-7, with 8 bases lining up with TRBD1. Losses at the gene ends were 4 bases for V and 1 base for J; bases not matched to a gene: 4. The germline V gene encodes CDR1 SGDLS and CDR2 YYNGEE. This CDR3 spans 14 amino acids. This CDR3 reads CASSLGTGSYEQYF. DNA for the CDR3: TGTGCCAGCAGCCTGGGGACAGGTTCCTACGAGCAGTACTTC.

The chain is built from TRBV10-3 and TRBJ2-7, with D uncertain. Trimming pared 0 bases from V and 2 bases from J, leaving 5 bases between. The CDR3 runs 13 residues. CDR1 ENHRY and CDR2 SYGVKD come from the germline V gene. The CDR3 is CAISESRTYEQYF. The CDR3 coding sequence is TGTGCCATCAGTGAGTCGAGGACCTACGAGCAGTACTTC.

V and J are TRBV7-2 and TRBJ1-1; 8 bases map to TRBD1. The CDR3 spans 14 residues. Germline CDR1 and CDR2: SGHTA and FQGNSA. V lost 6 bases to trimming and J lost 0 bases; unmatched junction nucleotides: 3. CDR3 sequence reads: CASSPQGVNTEAFF. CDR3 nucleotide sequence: TGTGCCAGCAGTCCACAGGGGGTGAACACTGAAGCTTTCTTT.

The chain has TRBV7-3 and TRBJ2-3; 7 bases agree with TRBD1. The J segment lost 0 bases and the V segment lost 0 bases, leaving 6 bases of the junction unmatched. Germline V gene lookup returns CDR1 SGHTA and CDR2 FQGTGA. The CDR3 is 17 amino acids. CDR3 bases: TGTGCCAGCAGCTTAACTGGGACAGCGTTAAGCACAGATACGCAGTATTTT. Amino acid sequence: CASSLTGTALSTDTQYF.

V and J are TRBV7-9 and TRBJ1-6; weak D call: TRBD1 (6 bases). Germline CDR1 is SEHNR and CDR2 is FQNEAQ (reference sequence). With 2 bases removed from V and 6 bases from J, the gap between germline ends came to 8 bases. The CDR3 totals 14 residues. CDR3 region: CASSLTQGNSPLHF. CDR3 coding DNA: TGTGCCAGCAGCTTAACACAGGGTAATTCACCCCTCCACTTT.

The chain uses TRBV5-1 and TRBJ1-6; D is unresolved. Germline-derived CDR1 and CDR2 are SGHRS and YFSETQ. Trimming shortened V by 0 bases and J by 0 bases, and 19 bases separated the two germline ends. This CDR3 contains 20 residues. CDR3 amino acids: CASSLDREIPRSSYNSPLHF. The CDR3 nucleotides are TGCGCCAGCAGCTTGGATCGGGAGATTCCCAGAAGCTCCTATAATTCACCCCTCCACTTT.

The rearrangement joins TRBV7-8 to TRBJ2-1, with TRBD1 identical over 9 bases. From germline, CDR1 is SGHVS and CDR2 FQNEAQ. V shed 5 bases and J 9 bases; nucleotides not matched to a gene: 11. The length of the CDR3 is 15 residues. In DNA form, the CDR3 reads TGTGCCAGCAGCAGTAGACAGGGGGTGGTTGGTGAGCAGTTCTTC. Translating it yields CASSSRQGVVGEQFF.

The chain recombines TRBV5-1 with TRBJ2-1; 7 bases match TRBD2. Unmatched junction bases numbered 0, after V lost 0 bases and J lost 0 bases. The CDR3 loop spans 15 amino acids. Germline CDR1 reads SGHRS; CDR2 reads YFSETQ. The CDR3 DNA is TGCGCCAGCAGCTTGGGGGGGGGCTCCTACAATGAGCAGTTCTTC. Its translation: CASSLGGGSYNEQFF.

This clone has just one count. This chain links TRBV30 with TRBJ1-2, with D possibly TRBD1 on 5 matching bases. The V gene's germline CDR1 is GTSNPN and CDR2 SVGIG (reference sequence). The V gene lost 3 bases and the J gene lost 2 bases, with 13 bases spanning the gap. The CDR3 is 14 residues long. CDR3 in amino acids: CAWRTRQTNYGYTF. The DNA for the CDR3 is TGTGCCTGGAGGACCAGACAGACGAACTATGGCTACACCTTC.

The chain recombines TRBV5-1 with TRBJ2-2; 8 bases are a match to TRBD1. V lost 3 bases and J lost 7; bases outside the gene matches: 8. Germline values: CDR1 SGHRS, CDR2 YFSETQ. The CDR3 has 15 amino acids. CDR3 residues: CASSSGQGLGGELFF. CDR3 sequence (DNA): TGCGCCAGCAGCTCCGGACAGGGATTGGGCGGGGAGCTGTTTTTT.

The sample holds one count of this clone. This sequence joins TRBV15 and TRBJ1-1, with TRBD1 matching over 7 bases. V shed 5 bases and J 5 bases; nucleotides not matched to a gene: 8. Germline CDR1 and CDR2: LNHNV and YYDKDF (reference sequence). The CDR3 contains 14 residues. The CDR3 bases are TGTGCCACCAGCGGATACAGGGGAGATACTGAAGCTTTCTTT. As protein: CATSGYRGDTEAFF.

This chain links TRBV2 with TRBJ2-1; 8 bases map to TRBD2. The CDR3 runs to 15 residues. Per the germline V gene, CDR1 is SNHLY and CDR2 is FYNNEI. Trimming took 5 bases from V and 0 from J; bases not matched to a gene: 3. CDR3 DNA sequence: TGTGCCAGCAGTTCCGGGACTAGCTCCTACAATGAGCAGTTCTTC. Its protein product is CASSSGTSSYNEQFF.

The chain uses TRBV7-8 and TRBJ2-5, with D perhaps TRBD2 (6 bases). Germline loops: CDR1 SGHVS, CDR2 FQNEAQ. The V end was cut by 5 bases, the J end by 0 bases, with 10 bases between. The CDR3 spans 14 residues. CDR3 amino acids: CASSPSGYQETQYF. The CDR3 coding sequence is TGTGCCAGCAGCCCGAGCGGGTACCAAGAGACCCAGTACTTC. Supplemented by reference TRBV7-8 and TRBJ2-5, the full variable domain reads GAGVSQSPRYKVAKRGQDVALRCDPISGHVSLFWYQQALGQGPEFLTYFQNEAQLDKSGLPSDRFFAERPEGSVSTLKIQRTQQEDSAVYLCASSPSGYQETQYFGPGTRLLVL.

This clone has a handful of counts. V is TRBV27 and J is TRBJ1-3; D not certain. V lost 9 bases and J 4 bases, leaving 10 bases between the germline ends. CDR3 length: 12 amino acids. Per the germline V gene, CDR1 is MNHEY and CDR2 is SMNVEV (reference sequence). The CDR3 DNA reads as TGTGCCAGTGGGTTCGGGGGAAACACCATATATTTT. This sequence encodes CASGFGGNTIYF.